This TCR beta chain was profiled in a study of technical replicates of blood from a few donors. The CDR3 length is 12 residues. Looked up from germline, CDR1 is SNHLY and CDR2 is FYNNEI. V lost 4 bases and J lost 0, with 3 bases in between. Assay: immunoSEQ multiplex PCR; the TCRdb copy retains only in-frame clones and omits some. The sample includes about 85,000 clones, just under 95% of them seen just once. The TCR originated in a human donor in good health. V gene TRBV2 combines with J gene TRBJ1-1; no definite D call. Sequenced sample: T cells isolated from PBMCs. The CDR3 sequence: CASSVMNTEAFF. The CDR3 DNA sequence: TGTGCCAGCAGTGTAATGAACACTGAAGCTTTCTTT.